Each of the 14 T cell receptor beta chains below was sequenced from the same sample in a study of CD8 T cells in ankylosing spondylitis (dated by TCRdb to the late 2010s). The method behind the library was 5' RACE. Instrument on record: Illumina HiSeq 2500. TCRdb reprocessed the public reads (quality trimming at Q25 with fastp, clone calling with MiXCR) and kept in-frame beta chains. Rows are unified per CDR3 protein, each entry keeping the most common DNA and genes. This sample is represented by some 840,000 distinct CDR3 sequences; 12% of them were singletons. Clones ranked in the top ten supply approximately 0.46% of the sample. Antigens of these TCRs are unknown. Overall results and qualifications from the work: Blood from ankylosing spondylitis patients appeared to be characterized by a TCR beta motif composed of roughly eight highly homologous amino acid variants.

The sequencing input was blood, either unsorted or a sorted T cell fraction (not recorded which). Receptors were obtained from a male donor with ankylosing spondylitis.

This clonotype was seen more than once but under ten times. V gene TRBV12-3 or TRBV12-4 combines with J gene TRBJ1-5; D call uncertain. V was pared by 6 bases and J by 3 bases, with 12 bases between. The CDR3 totals 14 residues. This chain's CDR3 is CASRNRGFNQPQHF. The CDR3 region has the DNA TGTGCCAGCAGAAATCGGGGTTTCAATCAGCCCCAGCATTTT.

The chain combines TRBV28 with TRBJ2-3, with no clear D. The CDR3 is made up of 12 amino acids. The V end lost 3 bases, the J end lost 10 bases, and 11 bases lay between the germline ends. Germline V lookup: CDR1 MDHEN, CDR2 SYDVKM. The CDR3 sequence: CASSFRHFAQYF. The CDR3 DNA reads as TGTGCCAGCAGTTTTCGGCATTTTGCGCAGTATTTT. Looking up the rest from reference TRBV28 and TRBJ2-3 gives the full variable domain: DVKVTQSSRYLVKRTGEKVFLECVQDMDHENMFWYRQDPGLGLRLIYFSYDVKMKEKGDIPEGYSVSREKKERFSLILESASTNQTSMYLCASSFRHFAQYFGPGTRLTVL.

This chain links TRBV9 with TRBJ1-6; the D gene is possibly TRBD1 (6 bases). Germline-derived CDR1 and CDR2 are SGDLS and YYNGEE. V lost 0 bases to trimming and J lost 8 bases, with 12 bases between them. The CDR3 has 15 amino acids. The CDR3 DNA is TGTGCCAGCAGCGTAGGGGGGCTGGGTGATTCACCCCTCCACTTT. Its translation: CASSVGGLGDSPLHF. Variable domain in full (rest from reference TRBV9 and TRBJ1-6): DSGVTQTPKHLITATGQRVTLRCSPRSGDLSVYWYQQSLDQGLQFLIQYYNGEERAKGNILERFSAQQFPDLHSELNLSSLELGDSALYFCASSVGGLGDSPLHFGNGTRLTVT.

This clonotype was seen more than once but under ten times. V is TRBV20-1 and J is TRBJ1-1, with 9 nucleotides matching TRBD1. Germline V CDR1 and CDR2: DFQATT, SNEGSKA (reference sequence). CDR3 length: 13 amino acids. Trimming removed 2 bases from V and 5 bases from J; junction bases left unmatched: 3. CDR3 sequence: CSARRDRVTEAFF. CDR3 DNA: TGCAGTGCTAGAAGGGACAGGGTGACTGAAGCTTTCTTT.

This clonotype was picked up many times. This sequence joins TRBV20-1 and TRBJ2-7; a possible D gene is TRBD2 (5 bases). This CDR3 has 15 amino acids. Trimming pared 0 bases from V and 3 bases from J, leaving 15 bases between. Germline V gene lookup returns CDR1 DFQATT and CDR2 SNEGSKA (reference sequence). CDR3 sequence reads: CSARDSDLGSYEQYF. CDR3 in DNA: TGCAGTGCTAGAGATTCAGACTTGGGGAGCTACGAGCAGTACTTC.

The chain uses TRBV7-2 and TRBJ2-1; TRBD1 matches 8 bases. There are 13 residues in the CDR3. V was clipped by 0 bases and J by 13 bases; unmatched bases: 5. Germline CDR1 is SGHTA and CDR2 is FQGNSA. CDR3 nucleotides: TGTGCCAGCAGCTTAGCGCTAGGACAGGGTCAGTTCTTC. It yields the protein CASSLALGQGQFF.

The sample holds a few counts of this clonotype. The V and J genes are TRBV4-2 and TRBJ2-2, with 8 bases fitting TRBD1. V lost 0 bases to trimming and J lost 5 bases; unmatched junction nucleotides: 2. Germline V lookup: CDR1 LGHNA, CDR2 YNFKEQ. The CDR3 sequence is 15 residues long. CDR3 in amino acids: CASSQDNRGTGELFF. As DNA, the CDR3 is TGTGCCAGCAGCCAAGATAACAGGGGGACCGGGGAGCTGTTTTTT.

This clonotype was found a few times. J is TRBJ2-7 and V is TRBV29-1; TRBD2 agrees at 8 bases. CDR1 SQVTM and CDR2 ANQGSEA come from the germline V gene. CDR3 size: 13 residues. Trimming took 7 bases from V and 4 from J; bases not matched to a gene: 9. The CDR3: CSGYLAGRYEQYF. DNA for the CDR3: TGCAGCGGTTATTTAGCGGGAAGGTACGAGCAGTACTTC.

This clonotype occurred many times. CDR3 in DNA: TGCAGCGTTGAATTGCAGGGGTCAGGAGAGACCCAGTACTTC. Translation gives CSVELQGSGETQYF. V gene TRBV29-1 combines with J gene TRBJ2-5; possibly TRBD1 for D (6 bases). Trimming cost V 2 bases and J 4 bases, with 14 bases left between them. The germline V gene encodes CDR1 SQVTM and CDR2 ANQGSEA. The CDR3 runs to 14 residues.

The V and J genes are TRBV29-1 and TRBJ1-2; tentative D call: TRBD1 (5 bases). The CDR3 spans 11 residues. Trimming pared 4 bases from V and 6 bases from J, leaving 9 bases between. CDR1 and CDR2 (germline): SQVTM, ANQGSEA. The CDR3 is CSVVGVDGYTF. The DNA of the CDR3 is TGCAGCGTTGTAGGGGTTGATGGCTACACCTTC.

This clonotype came up a few times. The gene calls are TRBV7-9 and TRBJ1-4, with TRBD1 as a possible D gene (5 bases). Trimming removed 2 bases at V and 8 bases at J, with 12 bases between. Germline values: CDR1 SEHNR, CDR2 FQNEAQ (reference sequence). This CDR3 region has 14 residues. The CDR3 here is CASSLRGSDEKLFF. The CDR3 nucleotides are TGTGCCAGCAGCTTAAGGGGAAGTGACGAAAAACTGTTTTTT.

This clonotype was counted only a few times. The rearrangement uses TRBV6-2 or TRBV6-3 and TRBJ1-1; 8 positions agree with TRBD1. Per the germline V gene, CDR1 is MNHEY and CDR2 is SVGEGT. The CDR3 runs 12 residues. V trimming: 8 bases; J trimming: 4 bases; junction bases outside the gene matches: 3. CDR3 in amino acids: CASHRGTTEAFF. The CDR3 region has the DNA TGTGCCAGCCACAGGGGGACCACTGAAGCTTTCTTT.

This chain connects TRBV5-1 to TRBJ1-4; D not resolved. The CDR3 length is 15 residues. Trimming removed 1 base at V and 5 bases at J, with 12 bases between. CDR1 is SGHRS, CDR2 YFSETQ, per germline. This CDR3 reads CASSLSLNRNEKLFF. As DNA, the CDR3 is TGCGCCAGCAGCTTGAGTCTTAACCGGAATGAAAAACTGTTTTTT.

This clonotype has a handful of counts. The gene calls are TRBV28 and TRBJ2-1; no definite D call. V was trimmed by 2 bases and J by 0 bases, leaving 14 bases between them. The CDR3 is made up of 17 amino acids. Germline V gene sequence: CDR1 MDHEN, CDR2 SYDVKM. Here the CDR3 DNA reads TGTGCCAGCAGTTTAAACCTGAACAGCCGCTCCTACAATGAGCAGTTCTTC. It codes for CASSLNLNSRSYNEQFF.